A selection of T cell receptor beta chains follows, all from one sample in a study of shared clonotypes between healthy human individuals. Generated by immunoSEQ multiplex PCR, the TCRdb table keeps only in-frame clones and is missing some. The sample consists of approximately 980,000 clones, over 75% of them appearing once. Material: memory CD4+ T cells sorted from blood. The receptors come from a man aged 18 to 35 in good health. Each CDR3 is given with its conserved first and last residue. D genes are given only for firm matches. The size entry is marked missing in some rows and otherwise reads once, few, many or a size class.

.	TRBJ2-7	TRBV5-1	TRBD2	TGCGCCAGCAGCTTGGATGGCGGGACTACGTACTTC	CASSLDGGTTYF
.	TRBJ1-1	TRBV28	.	TGTGCCAGCAGTTTACGGGGGCGGAACACTGAAGCTTTCTTT	CASSLRGRNTEAFF
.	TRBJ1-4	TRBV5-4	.	TGTGCCAGCAGCTTTCAAGATGCAACTAATGAAAAACTGTTTTTT	CASSFQDATNEKLFF
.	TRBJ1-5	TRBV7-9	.	TGTGCCAGCAGCTTAGACTACTCGATCCAGCATTTT	CASSLDYSIQHF
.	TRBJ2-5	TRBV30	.	TGTGCCTGGAGTGGACAGAAGCAAGAGACCCAGTACTTC	CAWSGQKQETQYF
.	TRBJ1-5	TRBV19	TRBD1	TGTGCCAGTAGCCGGGGACAGGGGCTCAATCAGCCCCAGCATTTT	CASSRGQGLNQPQHF
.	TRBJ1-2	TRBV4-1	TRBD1	TGCGCCAGCAGCCTCCTACAGGGGGACGGCTACACCTTC	CASSLLQGDGYTF
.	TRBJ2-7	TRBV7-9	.	TGTGCCAGCAGCTTAGATCAGGGGATTGGCGAGCAGTACTTC	CASSLDQGIGEQYF
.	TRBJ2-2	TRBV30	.	TGTGCCTGGAGTGTGACAGAGAACACCGGGGAGCTGTTTTTT	CAWSVTENTGELFF
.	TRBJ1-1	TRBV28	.	TGTGCCAGCAGTTTAGCCGGGGGGAACACTGAAGCTTTCTTT	CASSLAGGNTEAFF
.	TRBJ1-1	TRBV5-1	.	TGCGCCAGCAGCTCGCCGAAGGCCAACACTGAAGCTTTCTTT	CASSSPKANTEAFF
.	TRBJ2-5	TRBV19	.	TGTGCCAGTAGCTTAGGCGGGACCCTCGAAAAAGAGACCCAGTACTTC	CASSLGGTLEKETQYF
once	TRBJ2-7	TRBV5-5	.	TGTGCCAGCAGCTTGGCGATATTTAGGAGTCTAGTCTCCTACGAGCAGTACTTC	CASSLAIFRSLVSYEQYF
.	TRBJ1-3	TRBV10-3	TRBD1	TGTGCCATCGGGACAGGCGGGAACACCATATATTTT	CAIGTGGNTIYF
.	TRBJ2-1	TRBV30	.	TGTGCCTGGATCACGGGGCGGGCCTACAATGAGCAGTTCTTC	CAWITGRAYNEQFF
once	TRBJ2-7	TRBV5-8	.	TGTGCCAGCAGCTGGGGCTTACTTAGCTCCTACGAGCAGTACTTC	CASSWGLLSSYEQYF
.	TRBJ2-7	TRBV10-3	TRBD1	TGTGCCATCACTGGGACAGGGTCGTACGAGCAGTACTTC	CAITGTGSYEQYF
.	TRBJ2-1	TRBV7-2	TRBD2	TGTGCCAGCAGCTTAGATCGGAGCTTCGGGAGGGAGCAGTTCTTC	CASSLDRSFGREQFF
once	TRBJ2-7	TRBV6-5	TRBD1	TGTGCCAGCAGCTCCGGGACAGGGGCTACCTACGAGCAGTACTTC	CASSSGTGATYEQYF
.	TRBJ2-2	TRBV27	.	TGTGCCAGCAGTTTTGGGGGTATTTGGACCGGGGAGCTGTTTTTT	CASSFGGIWTGELFF
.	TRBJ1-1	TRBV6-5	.	TGTGCCAGCAGTTTTGGTTCAAACACTGAAGCTTTCTTT	CASSFGSNTEAFF
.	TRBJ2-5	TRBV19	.	TGTGCCAGTAGTATCCAGGGTTCCGAGACCCAGTACTTC	CASSIQGSETQYF
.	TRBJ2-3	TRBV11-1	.	TGTGCCAGCAGTAAACAGTCCCCCACACGAGATACGCAGTATTTT	CASSKQSPTRDTQYF
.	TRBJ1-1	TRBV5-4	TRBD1	TGTGCCAGCAGCTCGGACAGGGGTTTGAACACTGAAGCTTTCTTT	CASSSDRGLNTEAFF
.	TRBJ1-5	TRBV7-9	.	TGTGCCAGCAGCCCATCGTTGGGCAATCAGCCCCAGCATTTT	CASSPSLGNQPQHF
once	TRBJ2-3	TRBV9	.	TGTGCCAGCAGCTTTAGTGAGAAGGGGATAACAGATACGCAGTATTTT	CASSFSEKGITDTQYF
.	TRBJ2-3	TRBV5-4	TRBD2	TGCGCCAGCAGCTTGGTGAGGTCCCGGACTAGCGGGAGTGGAGATACGCAGTATTTT	CASSLVRSRTSGSGDTQYF
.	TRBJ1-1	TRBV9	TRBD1	TGTGCCAGCAGCGTAAATTCGGGGGACAGTTGGAGGGGCACTGAAGCTTTCTTT	CASSVNSGDSWRGTEAFF
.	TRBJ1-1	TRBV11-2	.	TGTGCCAGCAGCTTAGGATTAGGGGGCACTGAAGCTTTCTTT	CASSLGLGGTEAFF
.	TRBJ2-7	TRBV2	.	TGTGCCAGCAGTCCCGGGACACCCGGTGCAGACTTC	CASSPGTPGADF
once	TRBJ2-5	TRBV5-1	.	TGCGCCAGCAGCCGCGGACTTCTAGAGACCCAGTACTTC	CASSRGLLETQYF
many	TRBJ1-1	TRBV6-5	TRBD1	TGTGCCAGCAGTTACAGGACAGGGGACACTGAAGCTTTCTTT	CASSYRTGDTEAFF
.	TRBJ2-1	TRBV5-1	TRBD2	TGCGCCAGCAGCTTGGCCGTTGCGGGAGCCTCCTACAATGAGCAGTTCTTC	CASSLAVAGASYNEQFF
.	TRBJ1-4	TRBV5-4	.	TGTGCCAGCAGCCGGAGGGAAGTTAGTGAAAAACTGTTTTTT	CASSRREVSEKLFF
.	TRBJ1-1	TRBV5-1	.	TGCGCCAGCAGCTTGGTACAGGCAAACACTGAAGCTTTCTTT	CASSLVQANTEAFF
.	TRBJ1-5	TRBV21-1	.	TGTGCCAGCAGCGCGCCGAGAGACAGGGGAAGGGGGATTAGCAATCAGCCCCAGCATTTT	CASSAPRDRGRGISNQPQHF
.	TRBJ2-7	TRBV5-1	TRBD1	TGCGCCAGCAGCTCTAACCCGGGACAGAGCTCCTACGAGCAGTACTTC	CASSSNPGQSSYEQYF
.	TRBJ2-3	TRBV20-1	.	TGCAGTGCTTCTGGCGATACGCAGTATTTT	CSASGDTQYF
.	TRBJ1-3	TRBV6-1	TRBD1	TGTGCCAGCAGCAGGGACAGGGTGAAAGACACCATATATTTT	CASSRDRVKDTIYF
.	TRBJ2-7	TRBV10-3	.	TGTGCCATCAGTGAGACTACCTACGAGCAGTACTTC	CAISETTYEQYF
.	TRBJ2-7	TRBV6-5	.	TGTGCCAGCAGACAACACATCTCCTACGAGCAGTACTTC	CASRQHISYEQYF
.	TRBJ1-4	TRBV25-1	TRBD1	TGTGCCAGCAGTGAGGGACAGGGGATGGCTAATGAAAAACTGTTTTTT	CASSEGQGMANEKLFF
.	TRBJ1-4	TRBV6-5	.	TGTGCCAGCAGTTACTCGAGTGGTCAGGGTGGGGAAAAACTGTTTTTT	CASSYSSGQGGEKLFF
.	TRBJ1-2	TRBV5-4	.	TGTGCCAGCAGCTACTCAACAGGGCCTAACTATGGCTACACCTTC	CASSYSTGPNYGYTF
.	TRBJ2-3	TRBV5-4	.	TGTGCCAGCAGCTTGGAAGGCACAGATACGCAGTATTTT	CASSLEGTDTQYF
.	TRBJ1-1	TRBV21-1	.	TGTGCCAGCAGCCACGGGGTAAACACTGAAGCTTTCTTT	CASSHGVNTEAFF